These 5 T cell receptor beta chains came from one sample sequenced in a study of tumor-infiltrating lymphocytes in primary liver carcinoma. Reverse transcription of 500 ng total RNA with a constant-region primer produced TCR beta cDNA. Slightly modified ARM-PCR, run as three nested multiplex PCR rounds, produced the TCR beta libraries. PCR rounds one and two used TRBV1-TRBV30 forward primers with a C-beta reverse primer for approximately 10 cycles each. MiXCR, run by TCRdb on the multiplex PCR reads, gives a single entry per CDR3 protein. The table has 150,000 to 200,000 distinct CDR3 sequences, around three fifths seen once. Unsorted whole blood supplied the RNA, and germline DNA was extracted too. The sample taken for sequencing was peripheral blood. These receptor sequences come from a woman aged 60-75 years with primary liver carcinoma and hepatitis B virus infection.

In its sample, this clonotype was seen a few times. Just one base apart from a much larger clone, this may be a read error. The V and J genes are TRBV11-2 and TRBJ2-3; D is undetermined. Trimming took 3 bases from V and 2 from J, leaving 12 bases between them. CDR3 size: 15 residues. Germline V lookup: CDR1 SGHAT, CDR2 FQNNGV. The CDR3 here is CASSFVVRSTDTQYF. DNA of the CDR3: TGTGCCAGCAGCTTTGTTGTTAGGTCCACAGATACGCAGTATTTT. Full variable domain (outside the CDR3, taken from reference TRBV11-2 and TRBJ2-3): EAGVAQSPRYKIIEKRQSVAFWCNPISGHATLYWYQQILGQGPKLLIQFQNNGVVDDSQLPKDRFSAERLKGVDSTLKIQPAKLEDSAVYLCASSFVVRSTDTQYFGPGTRLTVL.

This clonotype was detected ten times or more. The genes are TRBV7-8 and TRBJ2-7; unclear D gene. CDR1 is SGHVS, CDR2 FQNEAQ, per germline. Trimming left V 3 bases short and J 3 bases short, with 3 bases between. The CDR3 is 11 residues long. The CDR3 protein is CASSLSYEQYF. CDR3 nucleotides: TGTGCCAGCAGCTTGAGCTACGAGCAGTACTTC.

This clonotype showed up many times. The gene calls are TRBV4-1 and TRBJ2-6; the match to TRBD1 covers 9 bases. The junction had 3 bases not matched to a gene; V was cut back by 3 bases and J by 0 bases. This CDR3 has 17 residues. Per germline, CDR1 MGHRA and CDR2 YSYEKL. CDR3 sequence (DNA): TGCGCCAGCAGCCACGGGACAGGGCCCTCTGGGGCCAACGTCCTGACTTTC. Protein sequence: CASSHGTGPSGANVLTF.

Of note for this clonotype: Germline is not matched at one junction end, which may reflect a read error. The V gene is TRBV6-5, the J gene TRBJ2-7, with D maybe TRBD1 (6 bases). The length of the CDR3 is 18 residues. The germline gives CDR1 MNHEY, CDR2 SVGAGI. The CDR3 nucleotides are TGTGCCAGCAGTAAACTCCCTCCCGCAGGGGCAGACTCCTACGAGCTGTACTTC. As protein: CASSKLPPAGADSYELYF.

About this clonotype itself: This may arise from a read error, as a much more abundant clone is one base away. The chain joins TRBV6-1 to TRBJ2-5, with D hard to call. Germline V CDR1 and CDR2: MNHNS, SASEGT. Trimming took 2 bases from V and 5 from J, leaving 9 bases between them. CDR3 size: 13 residues. The CDR3 nucleotides read TGTGCCAGCAGTGAACAAGACCGGGAGACCCAGTACTTC. It yields the protein CASSEQDRETQYF.